This T cell receptor beta chain was sequenced for a study of cytomegalovirus exposure and HLA in healthy donors. Note on this clone: As yet, its antigen is unknown.

The CDR3 length is 13 residues. Between the trimmed V and J ends, which lost 4 bases and 2 bases, there was a span of 9 bases. Germline V lookup: CDR1 LGHNA, CDR2 YSLEER. The PCR contained 60 Vbeta and 13 Jbeta primers. Repertoires were generated with immunoSEQ multiplex PCR, while TCRdb's copy carries only in-frame clones and drops some. Its clone listing holds just under 90,000 clones. General study findings and limits: Researchers reported in a later analysis that a missense DCLRE1C variant was tied to TCR beta V- and J-gene trimming.

The chain links TRBV4-3 to TRBJ2-7; no firm D call. The sequenced sample consisted of PBMCs. The TCR originated in a girl between 5 and 17 years old in good health and CMV-seropositive. CDR3 sequence: CASSPRVAYEQYV. CDR3 coding DNA: TGCGCCAGCAGCCCCCGAGTAGCCTACGAGCAGTACGTC.